This paragraph reports one T cell receptor (beta chain). Time point indicated: before preoperative PTX-NDP chemotherapy. TCRdb reprocessed the PCR reads with MiXCR, giving one entry per CDR3 protein. Of roughly 15,000 distinct CDR3 sequences in the sample, more than 50% were seen once. The CDR3 extends over 13 amino acids. CDR1 SGHNT and CDR2 YENEEA come from the germline V gene. This sample is part of a study of esophageal squamous cell carcinoma under preoperative chemotherapy. This sequence joins TRBV11-3 and TRBJ2-1; TRBD1 aligns across 7 bases. The tail of the sequence fits TRBJ2-7 better, so the J call may be wrong. The TCR comes from a human donor with esophageal squamous cell carcinoma. The donor label of this sample is uncertain. The sample was gathered from a patient given preoperative chemotherapy. The chain's CDR3 is CASTLSGTAEQYF. The CDR3 DNA follows: TGTGCCAGCACTCTCTCCGGGACAGCCGAGCAGTACTTC.